Each of the 7 T cell receptor beta chains below was sequenced from the same sample in a study of siplizumab effects on memory and regulatory T cells (dated by TCRdb to between 2018 and 2021). The library came from the immunoSEQ multiplex PCR assay. TCRdb re-hosts the immuneACCESS table, in-frame sequences only. Its copies lack some clones; in the studies checked, an unresolved V gene accounts for under half of them, and the cause for the rest is not known. Here the sample has under 130,000 clones; approximately 94% occur a single time. 0.32% of the sample belongs to the ten largest clones. Sequences were obtained from CD4+ T cells sorted from blood. The receptor source for this set is a human donor in good health.

The V gene is TRBV7-2, the J gene TRBJ2-1; D is unclear. CDR3 length: 13 residues. CDR1 is SGHTA and CDR2 is FQGNSA in the germline V gene. Trimming removed 0 bases at V and 8 bases at J, with 8 bases between. CDR3 DNA sequence: TGTGCCAGCAGCTTAGCAATTACCCATGAGCAGTTCTTC. It is translated as CASSLAITHEQFF.

V and J are TRBV6-1 and TRBJ1-1; D perhaps matches TRBD1 (6 bases). The V gene's germline CDR1 is MNHNS and CDR2 SASEGT. The V and J ends lost 6 bases and 5 bases respectively, with 13 bases between them. The CDR3 runs 13 residues. This CDR3 is CASRVEGGTEAFF. CDR3 in DNA: TGTGCCAGCAGAGTAGAGGGGGGAACTGAAGCTTTCTTT.

V usage is TRBV25-1 and J usage is TRBJ1-4; D gene uncertain. Germline V gene sequence: CDR1 MGHDK, CDR2 SYGVNS. V gave up 1 base and J gave up 6 bases, with 15 bases separating them. The CDR3 loop spans 16 amino acids. CDR3 protein: CASSEFGVRWDEKLFF. The DNA of the CDR3 is TGTGCCAGCAGTGAATTCGGGGTGCGATGGGATGAAAAACTGTTTTTT.

This clone was seen once. This sequence joins TRBV7-9 and TRBJ1-2; D gene unclear. V shed 5 bases and J shed 4 bases, with 20 bases lying between them. This CDR3 comprises 16 residues. The V gene's germline CDR1 is SEHNR and CDR2 FQNEAQ (reference sequence). The CDR3 loop is CASSISGQRGTYGYTF. The CDR3 DNA reads as TGTGCCAGCAGCATCTCAGGCCAACGCGGAACCTATGGCTACACCTTC.

The J gene is TRBJ1-1, the V gene TRBV14; D remains unclear. CDR3 length: 15 residues. Trimming shortened V by 1 base and J by 6 bases, and 15 bases separated the two germline ends. Germline assignment: CDR1 SGHDN and CDR2 FVKESK. As DNA, the CDR3 is TGTGCCAGCAGCCAAGTAGCCAGTCTAGGCGCTGAAGCTTTCTTT. Translation gives CASSQVASLGAEAFF.

V is TRBV2 and J is TRBJ2-3; 11 bases map to TRBD2. Trimming took 6 bases from V and 3 from J; bases not matched to a gene: 2. Germline values: CDR1 SNHLY, CDR2 FYNNEI. The CDR3 sequence is 14 residues long. CDR3 in DNA: TGTGCCAGCAGCCGACTAGCGGGGACAGATACGCAGTATTTT. Encoded protein: CASSRLAGTDTQYF.

V is TRBV9 and J is TRBJ1-6; 8 bases are shared with TRBD1. Trimming removed 4 bases from V and 9 bases from J; junction bases left unmatched: 15. This CDR3 is built from 17 residues. Germline V gives CDR1 SGDLS, CDR2 YYNGEE. This chain's CDR3 is CASSPRDRGLFSSPLHF. For the CDR3, the DNA is TGTGCCAGCAGCCCCCGTGACAGGGGTTTATTCAGTTCACCCCTCCACTTT.